This T cell receptor beta chain was retrieved from a study of blood T cell repertoires in COVID-19. Study-level background: Donors in the United States, Italy and Spain gave samples during acute or convalescent COVID-19. T cells, B-cell-depleted T cells, or PBMCs provided the cDNA or gDNA that served as material.

The V and J ends lost 2 bases and 14 bases respectively, with 10 bases between them. CDR3 size: 12 residues. In the source study's methods: Estimation of nucleated cell counts relied on the amplification of reference gene primers. Assay: immunoSEQ multiplex PCR; the TCRdb copy retains only in-frame clones and omits some. V and J calls and clone size are those listed in that table; D and trimming were worked out from the DNA. The table records 95,000 to 150,000 clones, about 85% of them present only once. Sequencing was done on a sample of peripheral blood. The rearrangement joins TRBV12-3 or TRBV12-4 to TRBJ1-6; D is unclear. The sequence was obtained from a woman of 80 years or more with acute or convalescent COVID-19. The CDR3 bases are TGTGCCAGCAGTTTACGGGGTAGGGCCCTCCACTTT. It codes for CASSLRGRALHF.